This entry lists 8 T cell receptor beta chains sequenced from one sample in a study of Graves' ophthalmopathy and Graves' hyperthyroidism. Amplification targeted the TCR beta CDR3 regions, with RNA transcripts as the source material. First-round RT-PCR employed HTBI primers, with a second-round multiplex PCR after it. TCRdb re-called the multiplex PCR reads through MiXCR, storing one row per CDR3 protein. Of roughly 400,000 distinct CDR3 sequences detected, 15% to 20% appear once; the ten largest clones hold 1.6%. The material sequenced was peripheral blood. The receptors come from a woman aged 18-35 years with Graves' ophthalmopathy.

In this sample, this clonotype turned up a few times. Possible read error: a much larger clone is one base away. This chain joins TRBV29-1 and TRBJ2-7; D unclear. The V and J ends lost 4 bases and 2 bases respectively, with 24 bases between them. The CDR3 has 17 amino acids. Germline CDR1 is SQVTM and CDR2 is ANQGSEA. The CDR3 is CSVGGWPPPDGTYEQYF. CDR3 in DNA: TGCAGCGTTGGGGGATGGCCTCCCCCGGACGGCACCTACGAGCAGTACTTC.

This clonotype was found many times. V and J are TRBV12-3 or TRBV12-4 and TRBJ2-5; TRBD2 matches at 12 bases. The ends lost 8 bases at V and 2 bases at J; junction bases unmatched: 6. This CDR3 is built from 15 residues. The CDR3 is CASRRGLAGQETQYF. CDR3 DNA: TGTGCCAGCCGCCGAGGACTAGCGGGACAAGAGACCCAGTACTTC.

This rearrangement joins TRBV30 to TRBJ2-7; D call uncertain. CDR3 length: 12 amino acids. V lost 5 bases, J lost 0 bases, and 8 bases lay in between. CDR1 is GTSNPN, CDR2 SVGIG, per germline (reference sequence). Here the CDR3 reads CAWRGISYEQYF. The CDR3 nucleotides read TGTGCCTGGCGAGGTATCTCCTACGAGCAGTACTTC.

CDR3 nucleotide sequence: TGTGCCAGCAGTCCCTTCGGTGGTAAGGAAGAGACCCAGTACTTC. Residues: CASSPFGGKEETQYF. The V gene is TRBV12-3 or TRBV12-4, the J gene TRBJ2-5; no clear D. V lost 5 bases and J 3 bases, leaving 16 bases between the germline ends. The CDR3 length is 15 residues.

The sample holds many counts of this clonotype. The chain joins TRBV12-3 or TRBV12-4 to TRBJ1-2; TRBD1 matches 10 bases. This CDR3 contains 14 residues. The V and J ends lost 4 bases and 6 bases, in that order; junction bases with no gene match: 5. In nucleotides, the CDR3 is TGTGCCAGCAGTTCTGACAGGGGGCTGAATGGCTACACCTTC. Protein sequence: CASSSDRGLNGYTF.

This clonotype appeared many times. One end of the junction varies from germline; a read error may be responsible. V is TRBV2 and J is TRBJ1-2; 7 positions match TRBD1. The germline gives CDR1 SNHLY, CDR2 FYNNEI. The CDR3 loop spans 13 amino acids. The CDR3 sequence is CATSSLTGSGYTF. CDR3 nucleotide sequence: TGTGCCACTTCATCTCTGACAGGGAGCGGCTATACCTTC.

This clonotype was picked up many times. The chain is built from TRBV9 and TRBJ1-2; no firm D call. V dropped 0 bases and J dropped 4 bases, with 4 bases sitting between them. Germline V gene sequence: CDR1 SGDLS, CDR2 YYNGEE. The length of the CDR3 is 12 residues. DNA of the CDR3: TGTGCCAGCAGCGTAGTTTCCTATGGCTACACCTTC. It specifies CASSVVSYGYTF.

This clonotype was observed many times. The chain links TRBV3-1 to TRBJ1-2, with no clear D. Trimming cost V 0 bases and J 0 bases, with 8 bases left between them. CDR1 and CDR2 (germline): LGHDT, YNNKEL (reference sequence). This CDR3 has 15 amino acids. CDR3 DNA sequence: TGTGCCAGCAGCCAAGATGCCCAGACTAACTATGGCTACACCTTC. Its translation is CASSQDAQTNYGYTF.